This T cell receptor (beta chain) is drawn from a study of cytomegalovirus exposure and HLA in healthy donors. Findings of the study overall: Investigators reported over 150 TCR beta chains as tied to cytomegalovirus. Compared with the roughly 670-donor mean, an Asian-associated ancestry cluster reportedly had fewer N-insertions, according to a later analysis.

CDR1 is SGDLS and CDR2 is YYNGEE in the germline V gene. This CDR3 has 14 residues. Trimming stripped 5 bases from V and 2 bases from J, with 13 bases between. The study sampled nominally healthy donors, though unrecorded immune exposures were likely. A note on this clone: Its antigen is not identified.

Use of 60 Vbeta and 13 Jbeta primers characterized the PCR. Assay used: immunoSEQ multiplex PCR; TCRdb lists only in-frame clones, some missing. The table records about 140,000 clones, about 80% of them present only once. The chain couples TRBV9 to TRBJ2-5; tentatively, D is TRBD2 (6 bases). The sample taken for sequencing was PBMCs. This TCR derives from a man aged 35-49 years in good health and CMV-seropositive. The CDR3 is CASSGGLFQETQYF. The DNA for the CDR3 is TGTGCCAGCAGTGGTGGACTATTTCAAGAGACCCAGTACTTC.